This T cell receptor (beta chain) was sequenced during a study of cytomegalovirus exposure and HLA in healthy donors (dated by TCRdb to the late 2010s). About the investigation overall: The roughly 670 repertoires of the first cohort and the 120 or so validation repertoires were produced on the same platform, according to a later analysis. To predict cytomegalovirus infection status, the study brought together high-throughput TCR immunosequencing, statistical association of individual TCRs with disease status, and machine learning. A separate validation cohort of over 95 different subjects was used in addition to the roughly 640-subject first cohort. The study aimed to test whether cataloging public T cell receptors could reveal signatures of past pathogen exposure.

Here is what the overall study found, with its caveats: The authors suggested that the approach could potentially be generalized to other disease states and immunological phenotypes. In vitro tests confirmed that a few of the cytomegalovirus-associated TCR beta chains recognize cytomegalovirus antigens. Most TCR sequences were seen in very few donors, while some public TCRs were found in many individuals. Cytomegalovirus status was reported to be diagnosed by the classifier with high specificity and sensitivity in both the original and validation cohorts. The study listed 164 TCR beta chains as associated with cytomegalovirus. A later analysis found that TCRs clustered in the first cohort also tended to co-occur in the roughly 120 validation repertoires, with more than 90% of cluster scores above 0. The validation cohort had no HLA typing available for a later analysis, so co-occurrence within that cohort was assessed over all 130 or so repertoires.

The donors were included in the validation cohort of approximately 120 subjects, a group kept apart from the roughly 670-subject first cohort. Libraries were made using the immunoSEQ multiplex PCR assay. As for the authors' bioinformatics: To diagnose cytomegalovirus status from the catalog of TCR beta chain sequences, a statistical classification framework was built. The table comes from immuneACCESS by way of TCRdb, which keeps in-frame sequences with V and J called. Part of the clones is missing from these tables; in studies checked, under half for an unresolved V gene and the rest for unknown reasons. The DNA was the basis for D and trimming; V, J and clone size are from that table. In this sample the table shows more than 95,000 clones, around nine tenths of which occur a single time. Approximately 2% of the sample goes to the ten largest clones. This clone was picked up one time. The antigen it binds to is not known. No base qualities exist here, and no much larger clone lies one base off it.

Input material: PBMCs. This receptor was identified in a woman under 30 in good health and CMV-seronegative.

The bases are TGTGCCAGCAGTTACTCGGGAACAGGGCTCTACGAGCAGTACTTC. Its coded protein is CASSYSGTGLYEQYF. The sequence links TRBV6-6 to TRBJ2-7, and perhaps TRBD1 as D gene, on 6 matching bases. According to the germline V gene (reference sequence), CDR1 reads MNHNY and CDR2 reads SVGAGI. Including the terminal cysteine and phenylalanine, the CDR3 comprises 15 residues. Of all the DNA, just the CDR3 is kept, 45 bases in frame from base 1. V loses 0 bases, J loses 3 bases, and the germline ends lie 12 bases apart.